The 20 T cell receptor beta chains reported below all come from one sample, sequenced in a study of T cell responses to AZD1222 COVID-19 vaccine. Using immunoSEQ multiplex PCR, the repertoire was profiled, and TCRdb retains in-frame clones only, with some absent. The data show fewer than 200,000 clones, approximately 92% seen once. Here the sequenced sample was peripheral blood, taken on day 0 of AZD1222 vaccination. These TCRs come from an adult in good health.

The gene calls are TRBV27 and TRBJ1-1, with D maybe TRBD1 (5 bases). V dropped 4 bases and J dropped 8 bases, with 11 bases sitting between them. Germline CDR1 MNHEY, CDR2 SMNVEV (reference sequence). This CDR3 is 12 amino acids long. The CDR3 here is CASSSPRQEAFF. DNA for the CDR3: TGTGCCAGCAGTTCACCCCGACAGGAAGCTTTCTTT.

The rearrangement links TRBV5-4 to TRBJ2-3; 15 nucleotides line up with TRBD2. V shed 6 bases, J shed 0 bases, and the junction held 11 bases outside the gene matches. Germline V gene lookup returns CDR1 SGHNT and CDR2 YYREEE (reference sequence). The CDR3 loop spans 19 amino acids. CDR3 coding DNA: TGTGCCAGCACCCTTGGCCGGACTAGCGGGGGGGCTAGCACAGATACGCAGTATTTT. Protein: CASTLGRTSGGASTDTQYF.

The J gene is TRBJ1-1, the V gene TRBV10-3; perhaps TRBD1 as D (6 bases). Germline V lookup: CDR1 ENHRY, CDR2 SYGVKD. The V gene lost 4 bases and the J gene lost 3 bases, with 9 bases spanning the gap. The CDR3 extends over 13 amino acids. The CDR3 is CAISAHRDTEAFF. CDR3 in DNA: TGTGCCATCAGTGCCCACAGGGACACTGAAGCTTTCTTT.

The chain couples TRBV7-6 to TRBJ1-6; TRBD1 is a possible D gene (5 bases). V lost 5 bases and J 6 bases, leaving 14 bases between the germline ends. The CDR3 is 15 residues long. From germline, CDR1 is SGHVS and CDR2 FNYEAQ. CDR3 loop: CASSPQTDPNSPLHF. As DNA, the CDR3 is TGTGCCAGCAGCCCTCAGACAGATCCTAATTCACCCCTCCACTTT.

As DNA, the CDR3 is TGTGCCAGCAGCTTAGTAGCTGACAGGGGGATGGGAAAACTGTTTTTT. This encodes CASSLVADRGMGKLFF. V usage is TRBV7-8 and J usage is TRBJ1-4; 9 nucleotides align to TRBD1. CDR3 length: 16 residues. The V gene end was trimmed by 1 base and the J gene end by 10 bases; junction bases not matched to a gene: 10. Germline CDR1 reads SGHVS; CDR2 reads FQNEAQ.

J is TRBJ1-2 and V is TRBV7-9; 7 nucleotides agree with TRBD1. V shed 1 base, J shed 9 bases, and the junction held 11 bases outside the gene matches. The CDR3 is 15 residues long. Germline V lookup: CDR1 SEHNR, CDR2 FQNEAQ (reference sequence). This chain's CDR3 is CASSLEGGSFRSYTF. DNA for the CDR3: TGTGCCAGCAGCTTAGAAGGGGGCTCATTTAGAAGCTACACCTTC.

The CDR3 DNA reads TGTGCCAGTCGGGCACCCAATGAGCAGTTCTTC. It encodes CASRAPNEQFF. The genes are TRBV6-5 and TRBJ2-1; D is uncertain. Trimming left V 9 bases short and J 6 bases short, with 9 bases between. CDR1 is MNHEY, CDR2 SVGAGI, per germline. The CDR3 has 11 residues.

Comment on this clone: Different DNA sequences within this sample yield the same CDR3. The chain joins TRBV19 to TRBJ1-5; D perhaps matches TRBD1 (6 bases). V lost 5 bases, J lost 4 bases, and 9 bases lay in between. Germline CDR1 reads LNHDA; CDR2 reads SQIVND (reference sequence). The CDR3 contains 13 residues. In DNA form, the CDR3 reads TGTGCCAGTAGTGGTACAGGGAATCAGCCCCAGCATTTT. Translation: CASSGTGNQPQHF.

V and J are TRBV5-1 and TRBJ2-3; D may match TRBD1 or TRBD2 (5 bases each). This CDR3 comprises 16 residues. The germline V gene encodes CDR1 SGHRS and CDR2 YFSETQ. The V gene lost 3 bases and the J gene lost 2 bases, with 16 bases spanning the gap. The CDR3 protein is CASSSSGRGFTDTQYF. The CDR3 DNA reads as TGCGCCAGCAGCTCTTCGGGGCGCGGCTTCACAGATACGCAGTATTTT. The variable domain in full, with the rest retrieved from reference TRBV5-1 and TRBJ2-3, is KAGVTQTPRYLIKTRGQQVTLSCSPISGHRSVSWYQQTPGQGLQFLFEYFSETQRNKGNFPGRFSGRQFSNSRSEMNVSTLELGDSALYLCASSSSGRGFTDTQYFGPGTRLTVL.

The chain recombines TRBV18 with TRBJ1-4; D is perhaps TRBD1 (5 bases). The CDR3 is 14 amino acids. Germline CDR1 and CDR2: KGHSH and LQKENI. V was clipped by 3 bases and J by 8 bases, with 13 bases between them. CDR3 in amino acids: CASSPAGLWEKLFF. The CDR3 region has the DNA TGTGCCAGCTCACCTGCAGGGTTATGGGAAAAACTGTTTTTT.

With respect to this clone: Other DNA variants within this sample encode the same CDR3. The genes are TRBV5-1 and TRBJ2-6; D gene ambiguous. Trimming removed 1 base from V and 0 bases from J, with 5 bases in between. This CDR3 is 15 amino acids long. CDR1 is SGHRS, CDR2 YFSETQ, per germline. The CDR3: CASSLMISGANVLTF. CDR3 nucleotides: TGCGCCAGCAGCTTGATGATCTCTGGGGCCAACGTCCTGACTTTC.

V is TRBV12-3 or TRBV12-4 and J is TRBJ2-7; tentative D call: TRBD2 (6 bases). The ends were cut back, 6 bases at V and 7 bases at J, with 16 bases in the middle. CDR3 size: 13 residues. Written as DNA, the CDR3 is TGTGCCAGCAGAGCTCTCCCCGGAGGGGAGCAGTACTTC. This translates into CASRALPGGEQYF.

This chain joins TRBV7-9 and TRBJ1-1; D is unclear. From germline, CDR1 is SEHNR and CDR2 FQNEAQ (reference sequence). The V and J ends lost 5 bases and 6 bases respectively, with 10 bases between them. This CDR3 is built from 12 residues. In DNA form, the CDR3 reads TGTGCCAGCAGCCCAGGTAGCCCTGAAGCTTTCTTT. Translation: CASSPGSPEAFF.

The chain's CDR3 is CASSQADGETQYF. CDR3 nucleotide sequence: TGTGCCAGCAGCCAGGCCGACGGCGAGACCCAGTACTTC. The J gene is TRBJ2-5, the V gene TRBV3-1 (or the pseudogene TRBV3-2); D call uncertain. Germline V gene data show CDR1 as LGHDT and CDR2 as YNNKEL (reference sequence). The CDR3 covers 13 residues. Trimming left V 3 bases short and J 5 bases short, with 10 bases between.

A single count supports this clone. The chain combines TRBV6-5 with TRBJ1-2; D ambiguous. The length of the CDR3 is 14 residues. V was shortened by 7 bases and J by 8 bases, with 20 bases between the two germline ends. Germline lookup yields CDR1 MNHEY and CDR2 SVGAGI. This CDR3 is CASKPQFGVFGYTF. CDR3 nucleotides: TGTGCCAGCAAGCCACAGTTCGGGGTTTTCGGCTACACCTTC.

CDR3 residues: CSVERADRIHEQYF. The CDR3 DNA reads as TGCAGCGTTGAAAGGGCAGACAGGATCCACGAGCAGTACTTC. The chain links TRBV29-1 to TRBJ2-7, with D perhaps matching TRBD1 (6 bases). Per germline, CDR1 SQVTM and CDR2 ANQGSEA. Deletions cut 2 bases from V and 5 bases from J, with 16 bases between. This CDR3 comprises 14 residues.

CDR3 sequence: CASPSPGAEGYTF. CDR3 DNA: TGTGCCTCGCCTTCTCCGGGAGCCGAGGGCTACACCTTC. V and J are TRBV30 and TRBJ1-2; D unresolved. The ends were cut back, 7 bases at V and 8 bases at J, with 20 bases in the middle. CDR1 GTSNPN and CDR2 SVGIG come from the germline V gene (reference sequence). This CDR3 has 13 amino acids.

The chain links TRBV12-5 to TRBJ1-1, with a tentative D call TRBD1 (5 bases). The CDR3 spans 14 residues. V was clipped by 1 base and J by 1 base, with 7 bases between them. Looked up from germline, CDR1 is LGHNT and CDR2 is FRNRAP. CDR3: CASGLGGTNTEAFF. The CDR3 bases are TGTGCTAGTGGTTTGGGGGGCACGAACACTGAAGCTTTCTTT.

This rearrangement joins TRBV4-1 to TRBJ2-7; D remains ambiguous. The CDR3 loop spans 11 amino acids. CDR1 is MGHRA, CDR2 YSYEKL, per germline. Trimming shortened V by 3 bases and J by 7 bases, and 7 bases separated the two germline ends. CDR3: CASSHNKEQYF. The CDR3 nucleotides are TGCGCCAGCAGCCATAACAAGGAGCAGTACTTC.

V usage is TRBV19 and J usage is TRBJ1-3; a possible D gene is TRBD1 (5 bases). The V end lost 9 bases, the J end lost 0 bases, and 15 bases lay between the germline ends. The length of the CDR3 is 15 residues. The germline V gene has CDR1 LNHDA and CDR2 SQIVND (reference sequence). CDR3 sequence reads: CASEGLGTSGNTIYF. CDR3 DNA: TGTGCCAGCGAGGGCCTCGGGACCTCTGGAAACACCATATATTTT.